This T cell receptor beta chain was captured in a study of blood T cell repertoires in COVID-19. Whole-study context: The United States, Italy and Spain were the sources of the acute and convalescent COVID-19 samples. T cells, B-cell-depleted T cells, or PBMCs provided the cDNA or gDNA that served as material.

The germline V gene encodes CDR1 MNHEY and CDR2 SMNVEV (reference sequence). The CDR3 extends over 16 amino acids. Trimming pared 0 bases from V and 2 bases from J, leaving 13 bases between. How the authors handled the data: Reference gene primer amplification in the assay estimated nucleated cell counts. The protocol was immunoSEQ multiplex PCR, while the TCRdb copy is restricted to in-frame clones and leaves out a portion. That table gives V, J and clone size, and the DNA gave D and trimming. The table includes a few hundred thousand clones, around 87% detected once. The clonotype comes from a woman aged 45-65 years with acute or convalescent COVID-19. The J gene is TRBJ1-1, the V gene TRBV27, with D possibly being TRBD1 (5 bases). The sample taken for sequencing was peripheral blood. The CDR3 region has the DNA TGTGCCAGCAGTTTATCTGGACACTGGGGTAACACTGAAGCTTTCTTT. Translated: CASSLSGHWGNTEAFF.